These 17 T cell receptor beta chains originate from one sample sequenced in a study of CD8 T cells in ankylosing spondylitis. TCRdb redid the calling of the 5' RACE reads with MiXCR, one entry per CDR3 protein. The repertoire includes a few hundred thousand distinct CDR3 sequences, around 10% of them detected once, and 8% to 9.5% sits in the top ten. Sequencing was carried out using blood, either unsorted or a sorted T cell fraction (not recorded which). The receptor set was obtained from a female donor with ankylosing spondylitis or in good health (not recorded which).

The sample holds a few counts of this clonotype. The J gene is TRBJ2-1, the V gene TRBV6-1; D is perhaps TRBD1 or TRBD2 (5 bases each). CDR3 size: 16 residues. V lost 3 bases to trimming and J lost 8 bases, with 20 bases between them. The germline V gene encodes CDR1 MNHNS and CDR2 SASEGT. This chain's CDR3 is CASSEGIGDPHYEQFF. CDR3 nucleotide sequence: TGTGCCAGCAGTGAGGGGATAGGGGACCCCCACTATGAGCAGTTCTTC.

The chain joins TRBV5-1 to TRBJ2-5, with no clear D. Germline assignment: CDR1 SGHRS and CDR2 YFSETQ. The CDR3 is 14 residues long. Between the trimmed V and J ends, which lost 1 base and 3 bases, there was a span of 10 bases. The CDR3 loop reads CASSLRRAEETQYF. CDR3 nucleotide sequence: TGCGCCAGCAGCTTGAGAAGGGCCGAAGAGACCCAGTACTTC.

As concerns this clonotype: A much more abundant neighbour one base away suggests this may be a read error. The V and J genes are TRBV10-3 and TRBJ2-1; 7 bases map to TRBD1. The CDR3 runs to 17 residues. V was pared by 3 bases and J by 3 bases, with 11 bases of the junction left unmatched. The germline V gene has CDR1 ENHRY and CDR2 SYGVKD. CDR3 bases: TGTGCCATCAGTGAATCAAGCACAGGGGTGGGCTACAATGAGCAGTTCTTC. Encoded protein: CAISESSTGVGYNEQFF.

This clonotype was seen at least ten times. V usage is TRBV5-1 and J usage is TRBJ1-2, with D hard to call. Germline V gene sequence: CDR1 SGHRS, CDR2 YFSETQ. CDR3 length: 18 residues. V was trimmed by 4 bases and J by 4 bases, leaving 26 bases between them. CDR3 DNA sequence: TGCGCCAGCAGCCCGGGAATTTTGCCCAACAGTTCCTTCTATGGCTACACCTTC. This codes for CASSPGILPNSSFYGYTF.

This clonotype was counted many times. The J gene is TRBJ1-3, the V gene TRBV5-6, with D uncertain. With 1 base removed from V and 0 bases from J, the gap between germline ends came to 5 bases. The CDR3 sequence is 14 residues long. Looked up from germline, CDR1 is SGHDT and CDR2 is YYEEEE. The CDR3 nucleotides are TGTGCCAGCAGCTTGTCAGGCTCTGGAAACACCATATATTTT. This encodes CASSLSGSGNTIYF.

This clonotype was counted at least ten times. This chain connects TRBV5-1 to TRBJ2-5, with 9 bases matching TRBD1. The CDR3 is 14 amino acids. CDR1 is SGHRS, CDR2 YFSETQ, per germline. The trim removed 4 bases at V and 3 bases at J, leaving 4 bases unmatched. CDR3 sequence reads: CASSMGQGKETQYF. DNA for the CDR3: TGCGCCAGCAGCATGGGACAGGGCAAAGAGACCCAGTACTTC. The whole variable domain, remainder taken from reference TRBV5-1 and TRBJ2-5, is KAGVTQTPRYLIKTRGQQVTLSCSPISGHRSVSWYQQTPGQGLQFLFEYFSETQRNKGNFPGRFSGRQFSNSRSEMNVSTLELGDSALYLCASSMGQGKETQYFGPGTRLLVL.

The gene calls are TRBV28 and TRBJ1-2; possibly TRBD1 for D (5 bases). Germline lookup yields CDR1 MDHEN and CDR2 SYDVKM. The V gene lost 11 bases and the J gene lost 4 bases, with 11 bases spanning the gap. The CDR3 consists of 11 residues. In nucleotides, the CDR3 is TGTGCCGGTTCAGGGTCCTATGGCTACACCTTC. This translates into CAGSGSYGYTF.

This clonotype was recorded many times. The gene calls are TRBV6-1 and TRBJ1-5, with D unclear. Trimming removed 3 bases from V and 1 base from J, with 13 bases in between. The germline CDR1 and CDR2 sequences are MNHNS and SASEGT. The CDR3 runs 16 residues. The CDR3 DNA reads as TGTGCCAGCAGTGACAAGGTAGGGCCCAGCAATCAGCCCCAGCATTTT. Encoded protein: CASSDKVGPSNQPQHF.

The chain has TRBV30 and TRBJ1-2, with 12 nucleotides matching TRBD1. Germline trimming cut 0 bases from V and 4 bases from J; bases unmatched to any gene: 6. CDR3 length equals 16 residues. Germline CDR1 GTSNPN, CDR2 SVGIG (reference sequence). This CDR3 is CAWSVKGQGAVYGYTF. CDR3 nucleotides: TGTGCCTGGAGTGTAAAGGGACAGGGGGCAGTCTATGGCTACACCTTC.

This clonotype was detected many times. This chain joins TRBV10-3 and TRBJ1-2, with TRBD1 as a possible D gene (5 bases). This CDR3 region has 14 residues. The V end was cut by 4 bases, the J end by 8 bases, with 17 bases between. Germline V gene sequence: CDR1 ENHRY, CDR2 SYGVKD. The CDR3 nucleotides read TGTGCCATCAGTGGTCGAGAGGGCCGGGGGGGCTACACCTTC. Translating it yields CAISGREGRGGYTF.

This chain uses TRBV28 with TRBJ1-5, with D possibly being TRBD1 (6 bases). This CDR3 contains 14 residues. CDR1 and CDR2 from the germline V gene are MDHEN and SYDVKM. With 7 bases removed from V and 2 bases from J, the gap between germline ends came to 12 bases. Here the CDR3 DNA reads TGTGCCAGCATAGGGGGACTGGGCAATCAGCCCCAGCATTTT. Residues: CASIGGLGNQPQHF.

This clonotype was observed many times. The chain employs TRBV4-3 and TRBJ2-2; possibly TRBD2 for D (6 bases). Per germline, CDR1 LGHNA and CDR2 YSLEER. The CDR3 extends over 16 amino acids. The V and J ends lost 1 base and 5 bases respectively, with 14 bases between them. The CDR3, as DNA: TGCGCCAGCAGCCAAGCGTGGGAGGTTTCTACCGGGGAGCTGTTTTTT. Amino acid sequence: CASSQAWEVSTGELFF.

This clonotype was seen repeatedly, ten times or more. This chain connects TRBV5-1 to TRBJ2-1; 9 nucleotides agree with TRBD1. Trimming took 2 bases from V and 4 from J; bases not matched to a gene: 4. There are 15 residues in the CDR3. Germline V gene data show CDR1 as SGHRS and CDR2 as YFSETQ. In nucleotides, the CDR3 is TGCGCCAGCAGCTTTGGACAGGGGAGATACAATGAGCAGTTCTTC. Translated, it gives CASSFGQGRYNEQFF.

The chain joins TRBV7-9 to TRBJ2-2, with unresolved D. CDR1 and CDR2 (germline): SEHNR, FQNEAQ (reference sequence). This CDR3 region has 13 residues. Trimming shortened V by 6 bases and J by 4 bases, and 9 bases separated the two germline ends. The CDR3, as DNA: TGTGCCAGCAGGGGTGTCGCCACCGGGGAGCTGTTTTTT. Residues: CASRGVATGELFF.

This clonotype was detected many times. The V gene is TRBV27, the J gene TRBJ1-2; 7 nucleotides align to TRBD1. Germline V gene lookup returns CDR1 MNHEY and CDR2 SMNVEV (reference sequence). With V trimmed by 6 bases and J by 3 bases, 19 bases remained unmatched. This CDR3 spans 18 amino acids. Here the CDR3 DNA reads TGTGCCAGCAGCCAAAAAGGCCTCCGCAAAACAGGGGACTATGGCTACACCTTC. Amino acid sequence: CASSQKGLRKTGDYGYTF.

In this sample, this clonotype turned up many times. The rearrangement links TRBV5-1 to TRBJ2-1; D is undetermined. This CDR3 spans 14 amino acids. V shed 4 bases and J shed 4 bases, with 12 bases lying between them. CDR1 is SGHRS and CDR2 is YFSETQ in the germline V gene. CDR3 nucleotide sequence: TGCGCCAGCAGCGTGGGCCCGGCGTACAATGAGCAGTTCTTC. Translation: CASSVGPAYNEQFF.

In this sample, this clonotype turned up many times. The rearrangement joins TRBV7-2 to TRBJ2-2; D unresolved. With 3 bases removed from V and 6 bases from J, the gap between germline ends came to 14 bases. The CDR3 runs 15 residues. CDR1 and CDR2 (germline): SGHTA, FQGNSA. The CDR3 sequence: CASSFTYGVSGELFF. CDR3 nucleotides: TGTGCCAGCAGCTTTACTTACGGTGTATCCGGGGAGCTGTTTTTT.